These 21 T cell receptor beta chains were sequenced from one sample in a study of blood T cell repertoires in COVID-19. Produced via immunoSEQ multiplex PCR; TCRdb's table is partial and in-frame only. The sample records just under 300,000 clones, around 86% being singletons. Sequences were obtained from peripheral blood. Receptor source: a man in his 70s with acute or convalescent COVID-19.

J is TRBJ1-2 and V is TRBV2; weak D call: TRBD1 (6 bases). CDR1 is SNHLY, CDR2 FYNNEI, per germline. Trimming took 6 bases from V and 6 from J, leaving 20 bases between them. The CDR3 extends over 15 amino acids. The CDR3 loop is CASSGLMDSPHGYTF. As DNA, the CDR3 is TGTGCCAGCAGCGGTTTGATGGACAGTCCTCATGGCTACACCTTC.

The V call is TRBV7-2, the J call TRBJ2-5, with 7 bases that match TRBD1. This CDR3 comprises 14 residues. V lost 5 bases to trimming and J lost 4 bases; unmatched junction nucleotides: 7. CDR1 is SGHTA, CDR2 FQGNSA, per germline. The CDR3 sequence is CASSPRTGRETQYF. DNA of the CDR3: TGTGCCAGCAGCCCACGGACAGGAAGAGAGACCCAGTACTTC.

This clone was counted a few times. This sequence joins TRBV10-3 and TRBJ2-7; TRBD1 is a possible D gene (5 bases). The V and J ends lost 0 bases and 7 bases respectively, with 16 bases between them. Germline-derived CDR1 and CDR2 are ENHRY and SYGVKD. CDR3 length: 15 residues. The DNA for the CDR3 is TGTGCCATCAGTGAGTCCCTGCAGGGCACAGCTGAGCAGTACTTC. Residues: CAISESLQGTAEQYF.

The chain uses TRBV28 and TRBJ1-4; 9 bases align to TRBD1. CDR3 length: 14 amino acids. From germline, CDR1 is MDHEN and CDR2 SYDVKM. Trimming took 7 bases from V and 6 from J; bases not matched to a gene: 6. The CDR3 bases are TGTGCCAGCATTGGACAGGGGAATGATGAAAAACTGTTTTTT. This encodes CASIGQGNDEKLFF.

This chain connects TRBV28 to TRBJ1-5; D unresolved. CDR3 length: 15 amino acids. V was trimmed by 6 bases and J by 0 bases, leaving 12 bases between them. Germline V gene data show CDR1 as MDHEN and CDR2 as SYDVKM. The CDR3 protein is CASSPGQFSNQPQHF. CDR3 DNA: TGTGCCAGCAGCCCTGGGCAGTTTAGCAATCAGCCCCAGCATTTT.

The genes are TRBV11-2 and TRBJ2-2, with 7 bases lining up with TRBD1. Germline CDR1 SGHAT, CDR2 FQNNGV. This CDR3 comprises 13 residues. Trimming took 5 bases from V and 6 from J; bases not matched to a gene: 3. CDR3 residues: CASSLQGSGELFF. CDR3 DNA: TGTGCCAGCAGCCTACAGGGGTCCGGGGAGCTGTTTTTT.

The chain is built from TRBV6-2 or TRBV6-3 and TRBJ1-2, with no clear D. Germline CDR1 and CDR2: MNHEY and SVGEGT. This CDR3 contains 12 residues. V lost 5 bases and J 5 bases, leaving 9 bases between the germline ends. The CDR3 bases are TGTGCCAGCAGTCGCCGCAGTTATGGCTACACCTTC. Translation gives CASSRRSYGYTF.

This chain joins TRBV7-9 and TRBJ1-2; 7 nucleotides align to TRBD1. Germline V lookup: CDR1 SEHNR, CDR2 FQNEAQ (reference sequence). CDR3 size: 14 residues. V dropped 5 bases and J dropped 8; count of bases not matched to a gene: 11. In nucleotides, the CDR3 is TGTGCCAGCAGCCAGACAGGGCCCCTGGGGGGCTACACCTTC. Its protein product is CASSQTGPLGGYTF.

The chain couples TRBV6-1 to TRBJ2-7; a possible D gene is TRBD1 (5 bases). Trimming stripped 3 bases from V and 2 bases from J, with 11 bases between. The CDR3 has 14 amino acids. CDR1 and CDR2 from the germline V gene are MNHNS and SASEGT. CDR3 sequence: CASSDQVGPYEQYF. The CDR3 coding sequence is TGTGCCAGCAGTGACCAGGTGGGGCCCTACGAGCAGTACTTC.

V is TRBV30 and J is TRBJ2-7; D is perhaps TRBD1 (6 bases). Germline CDR1 is GTSNPN and CDR2 is SVGIG (reference sequence). V lost 2 bases and J lost 4, with 15 bases in between. This CDR3 region has 14 residues. Here the CDR3 reads CAWSSFGTPYEQYF. DNA for the CDR3: TGTGCCTGGAGTTCCTTCGGGACACCTTACGAGCAGTACTTC.

This chain uses TRBV10-3 with TRBJ2-3, with a tentative D call TRBD2 (9 bases). The germline V gene has CDR1 ENHRY and CDR2 SYGVKD. This CDR3 comprises 15 residues. Trimming took off 8 bases at V and 2 bases at J, with 17 bases between the two ends. CDR3: CAIQGAGGPTDTQYF. CDR3 nucleotide sequence: TGTGCCATCCAGGGGGCGGGGGGGCCCACAGATACGCAGTATTTT.

The chain combines TRBV4-2 with TRBJ2-1, with D maybe TRBD1 (5 bases). V lost 1 base and J 10 bases, leaving 8 bases between the germline ends. Germline CDR1 is LGHNA and CDR2 is YNFKEQ. The CDR3 is made up of 12 amino acids. The CDR3 sequence is CASSQVSGEQFF. In DNA, the CDR3 is TGTGCCAGCAGCCAAGTATCAGGGGAGCAGTTCTTC.

The chain has TRBV7-2 and TRBJ1-2; 12 bases map to TRBD1. In germline, CDR1 is SGHTA, CDR2 FQGNSA. This CDR3 spans 15 amino acids. V gave up 2 bases and J gave up 8 bases; unmatched junction bases: 6. The CDR3, as DNA: TGTGCCAGCAGCTTAACCCGGGACAGGGGGCACGGCTACACCTTC. It encodes CASSLTRDRGHGYTF.

The chain employs TRBV7-9 and TRBJ2-2, with D possibly matching TRBD2 (5 bases). The CDR3 loop spans 15 amino acids. Germline V gene sequence: CDR1 SEHNR, CDR2 FQNEAQ (reference sequence). V was clipped by 5 bases and J by 2 bases, with 12 bases between them. The CDR3 spells CASSIGRENTGELFF. Here the CDR3 DNA reads TGTGCCAGCAGCATCGGACGGGAAAACACCGGGGAGCTGTTTTTT.

The chain uses TRBV10-3 and TRBJ1-2, with no clear D. There are 12 residues in the CDR3. The germline CDR1 and CDR2 sequences are ENHRY and SYGVKD. V lost 0 bases and J lost 7, with 6 bases in between. The CDR3 DNA reads as TGTGCCATCAGTGAGTCTAGCTTTGGCTACACCTTC. Translated, it gives CAISESSFGYTF.

The chain combines TRBV28 with TRBJ2-6; D perhaps matches TRBD1 (5 bases). The CDR3 spans 17 residues. CDR1 is MDHEN, CDR2 SYDVKM, per germline. V gave up 6 bases and J gave up 0 bases, with 15 bases separating them. The CDR3: CASSLPGQISGANVLTF. The CDR3 nucleotides read TGTGCCAGCAGCCTACCAGGACAAATCTCTGGGGCCAACGTCCTGACTTTC.

The genes are TRBV28 and TRBJ1-4, with no clear D. CDR1 and CDR2 (germline): MDHEN, SYDVKM. The CDR3 is 14 amino acids. V was pared by 1 base and J by 7 bases, with 10 bases between. The CDR3 sequence: CASSLYGGGEKLFF. The CDR3 DNA reads TGTGCCAGCAGTTTATACGGAGGCGGTGAAAAACTGTTTTTT.

The chain employs TRBV5-1 and TRBJ2-5; perhaps TRBD1 as D (6 bases). Germline CDR1 is SGHRS and CDR2 is YFSETQ. The CDR3 extends over 15 amino acids. The V gene lost 5 bases and the J gene lost 5 bases, with 19 bases spanning the gap. Here the CDR3 DNA reads TGCGCCAGCAGATCTCAGACAGGATTGGCCGAGACCCAGTACTTC. Its translation is CASRSQTGLAETQYF.

This clone has a handful of counts. The identical CDR3 is also encoded by other nucleotide sequences in the sample. The J gene is TRBJ2-3, the V gene TRBV7-9; D is possibly TRBD2 (6 bases). The CDR3 is 14 residues long. In germline, CDR1 is SEHNR, CDR2 FQNEAQ (reference sequence). V was cut by 5 bases and J by 1 base, with 10 bases left in between. CDR3 bases: TGTGCCAGCAGCCTTACGGGGGGCACAGATACGCAGTATTTT. As protein: CASSLTGGTDTQYF.

CDR3 sequence (DNA): TGTGCCAGCTCATCGTCAGGGTCCGAGCAGTACTTC. It codes for CASSSSGSEQYF. The chain has TRBV18 and TRBJ2-7; weak D call: TRBD1 (5 bases). V lost 5 bases to trimming and J lost 6 bases, with 11 bases between them. In germline, CDR1 is KGHSH, CDR2 LQKENI. The CDR3 contains 12 residues.

V is TRBV6-5 and J is TRBJ2-5; possibly TRBD1 for D (6 bases). Trimming took off 6 bases at V and 5 bases at J, with 19 bases between the two ends. This CDR3 contains 15 residues. Germline loops: CDR1 MNHEY, CDR2 SVGAGI. The CDR3 sequence is CASRADSRGGETQYF. The CDR3 nucleotides are TGTGCCAGCAGAGCGGACAGCAGAGGTGGGGAGACCCAGTACTTC.